The source of this TCR beta chain is a study of T-cell reconstitution after alpha-beta-depleted transplantation in children. Preparation of the TCRbeta library used unique molecular identifiers. TCRdb used MiXCR to reprocess the PCR reads, holding one entry per CDR3 protein. The repertoire holds some 300,000 distinct CDR3 sequences, roughly a tenth seen once, with about 8% in the top ten. The V gene lost 5 bases and the J gene lost 4 bases, with 14 bases spanning the gap. CDR1 and CDR2 (germline): KGHSH, LQKENI. The CDR3 extends over 15 amino acids. The sequence was collected from a boy under two years old with acute myeloid leukemia, due to receive a stem cell transplant. The specimen comprised PBMCs, sampled before TCRalphabeta/CD19-depleted stem cell transplant. The chain couples TRBV18 to TRBJ1-4, with D unclear. The CDR3 DNA reads as TGTGCCAGCTCATCACGGACGGTCAATAATGAAAAACTGTTTTTT. It translates to CASSSRTVNNEKLFF.